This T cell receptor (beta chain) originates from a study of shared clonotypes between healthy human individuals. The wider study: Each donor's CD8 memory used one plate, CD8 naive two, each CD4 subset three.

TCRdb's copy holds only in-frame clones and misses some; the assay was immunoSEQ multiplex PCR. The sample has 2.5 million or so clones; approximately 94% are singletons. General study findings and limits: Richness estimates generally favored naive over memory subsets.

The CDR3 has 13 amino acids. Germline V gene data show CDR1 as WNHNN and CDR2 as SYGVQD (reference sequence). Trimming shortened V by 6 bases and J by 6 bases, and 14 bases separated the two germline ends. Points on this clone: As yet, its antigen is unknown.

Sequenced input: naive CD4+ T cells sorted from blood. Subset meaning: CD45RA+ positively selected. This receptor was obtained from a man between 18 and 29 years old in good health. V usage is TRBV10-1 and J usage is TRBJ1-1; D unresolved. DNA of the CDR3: TGCGCCAGCAGCGATGATCTACGGGCTGAAGCTTTCTTT. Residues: CASSDDLRAEAFF.